This T cell receptor beta chain was recorded in a study of blood T cells in healthy people across ages. This clonotype was counted a single time. Its antigen is still unknown. Findings of the study overall: Because donor CMV status was unknown, expanded clonotype changes were possibly confounded.

The CDR3 spans 15 residues. Germline V gives CDR1 SGHDN, CDR2 FVKESK. A J-beta primer mix and a sample-barcoded 5' primer were used in a second PCR of roughly 6 to 11 cycles. From the 5' RACE reads, TCRdb called clonotypes with MiXCR, one entry per CDR3 protein. This sample has about 1.4 million distinct CDR3 sequences, with around 59% found just once. This sequence was found in a man aged 18 to 35 in good health. The rearrangement uses TRBV14 and TRBJ2-1, with D uncertain. The DNA matches TRBJ2-7 better at its end, which makes the J call doubtful. The sample comprised blood. The CDR3 loop is CASSPFPGPTYEQYF. In nucleotides, the CDR3 is TGTGCCAGCAGCCCCTTCCCTGGTCCTACCTACGAGCAGTACTTC.